These 17 T cell receptor beta chains share one sample of origin, sequenced in a study of T-cell memory formation after mild COVID-19. TCRdb redid the calling of the 5' RACE reads with MiXCR, one entry per CDR3 protein. The sample shows 90,000 to 130,000 distinct CDR3 sequences, roughly a sixth of them seen only once. Sequenced material: PBMCs or a T cell subset sorted from them (not recorded which). Receptors were obtained from a man aged 18 to 30 who had mild COVID-19 (a few samples of this study predate the infection). Cell type and time point are not known.

This clonotype has more than one count but fewer than ten. V and J are TRBV7-8 and TRBJ2-3; D gene uncertain. Germline loops: CDR1 SGHVS, CDR2 FQNEAQ. Trimming shortened V by 3 bases and J by 1 base, and 5 bases separated the two germline ends. This CDR3 contains 13 residues. CDR3 DNA: TGTGCCAGCAGCTTCCCCCGCACAGATACGCAGTATTTT. Amino acid sequence: CASSFPRTDTQYF.

Comments on this clonotype: Germline and junction disagree at one end, which may indicate a read error. This chain links TRBV3-1 with TRBJ2-3; no clear D gene. This CDR3 has 13 residues. The germline V gene has CDR1 LGHDT and CDR2 YNNKEL (reference sequence). The CDR3 is CASSQGVADTQYF. CDR3 DNA sequence: TGTGCCAGCAGCCAAGGGGTGGCTGATACACAGTATTTT.

The chain couples TRBV12-3 or TRBV12-4 to TRBJ1-1, with D perhaps TRBD1 (5 bases). This CDR3 spans 13 amino acids. V was cut by 5 bases and J by 4 bases, with 11 bases left in between. CDR3 residues: CASSTRGATEAFF. The DNA for the CDR3 is TGTGCCAGCAGTACGAGGGGTGCCACTGAAGCTTTCTTT.

The chain employs TRBV4-1 and TRBJ1-4, with 7 bases matching TRBD1. The CDR3 runs to 15 residues. CDR1 and CDR2 from the germline V gene are MGHRA and YSYEKL. Trimming removed 4 bases from V and 7 bases from J; junction bases left unmatched: 9. The DNA for the CDR3 is TGCGCCAGCAGCCCGGGAGGCAGGGGGGCTGAAAAACTGTTTTTT. Protein sequence: CASSPGGRGAEKLFF.

The chain employs TRBV24-1 and TRBJ2-3; D remains ambiguous. V was shortened by 0 bases and J by 4 bases, with 1 base between the two germline ends. The CDR3 runs to 12 residues. Germline V gene lookup returns CDR1 KGHDR and CDR2 SFDVKD. CDR3 region: CATSDLADTQYF. The CDR3 nucleotides are TGTGCCACCAGTGATTTGGCAGATACGCAGTATTTT.

This clonotype was counted between two and nine times. The chain uses TRBV6-2 or TRBV6-3 and TRBJ2-1; 8 bases align to TRBD2. The J segment lost 8 bases and the V segment lost 0 bases, leaving 9 bases of the junction unmatched. The CDR3 has 16 amino acids. The germline V gene encodes CDR1 MNHEY and CDR2 SVGEGT. The CDR3 DNA sequence: TGTGCCAGCAGTTACTCAGGCGGGGGGATGACGCATGAGCAGTTCTTC. Its translation is CASSYSGGGMTHEQFF.

This sequence joins TRBV12-3 or TRBV12-4 and TRBJ2-3; 10 nucleotides match TRBD2. J lost 5 bases, V lost 5 bases, and 10 bases had no gene match. The CDR3 contains 16 residues. CDR3 bases: TGTGCCAGCAGTCCGAGAGGAAGCGGGGGGGGAGATACGCAGTATTTT. Encoded protein: CASSPRGSGGGDTQYF.

V gene TRBV2 combines with J gene TRBJ2-1; the match to TRBD2 covers 11 bases. The junction had 3 bases not matched to a gene; V was cut back by 4 bases and J by 10 bases. The CDR3 is made up of 13 amino acids. Germline assignment: CDR1 SNHLY and CDR2 FYNNEI. The CDR3 protein is CASSGLAGREQFF. CDR3 DNA: TGTGCCAGCAGTGGACTAGCGGGGCGGGAGCAGTTCTTC. The full variable domain, with the rest looked up from reference TRBV2 and TRBJ2-1, is EPEVTQTPSHQVTQMGQEVILRCVPISNHLYFYWYRQILGQKVEFLVSFYNNEISEKSEIFDDQFSVERPDGSNFTLKIRSTKLEDSAMYFCASSGLAGREQFFGPGTRLTVL.

This clonotype turned up a few times. The chain joins TRBV28 to TRBJ1-3, with 7 bases identical to TRBD1. The CDR3 is 14 amino acids. Germline CDR1 MDHEN, CDR2 SYDVKM. J lost 7 bases, V lost 6 bases, and 9 bases had no gene match. The CDR3 DNA reads as TGTGCCAGCAGGTTGACAGGGCATTCCAACACCATATATTTT. Amino acids: CASRLTGHSNTIYF.

This clonotype was observed many times. The V call is TRBV7-9, the J call TRBJ2-2; TRBD1 might be the D (5 bases). Germline CDR1 is SEHNR and CDR2 is FQNEAQ (reference sequence). Trimming shortened V by 8 bases and J by 2 bases, and 12 bases separated the two germline ends. The CDR3 has 14 residues. The CDR3 sequence: CASFPDSNTGELFF. The CDR3 region has the DNA TGTGCCAGCTTCCCAGACAGTAACACCGGGGAGCTGTTTTTT. Variable domain in full (rest from reference TRBV7-9 and TRBJ2-2): DTGVSQNPRHKITKRGQNVTFRCDPISEHNRLYWYRQTLGQGPEFLTYFQNEAQLEKSRLLSDRFSAERPKGSFSTLEIQRTEQGDSAMYLCASFPDSNTGELFFGEGSRLTVL.

The rearrangement links TRBV5-1 to TRBJ1-2; the D gene is possibly TRBD1 (6 bases). This CDR3 comprises 15 residues. Germline CDR1 and CDR2: SGHRS and YFSETQ. Trimming removed 5 bases at V and 3 bases at J, with 17 bases between. CDR3 coding DNA: TGCGCCAGCAGTGAGACAGGAGAATTGTACTATGGCTACACCTTC. This sequence encodes CASSETGELYYGYTF.

The table lists this clonotype with a few counts. The genes are TRBV6-2 or TRBV6-3 and TRBJ1-2; D ambiguous. CDR3 length equals 12 residues. Trimming stripped 6 bases from V and 5 bases from J, with 10 bases between. Per the germline V gene, CDR1 is MNHEY and CDR2 is SVGEGT. The CDR3 DNA follows: TGTGCCAGCAGCCAAACTATTTATGGCTACACCTTC. Amino acids: CASSQTIYGYTF.

This clonotype occurred a few times. The V gene is TRBV9, the J gene TRBJ2-2; D uncertain. CDR1 and CDR2 (germline): SGDLS, YYNGEE. CDR3 length: 13 residues. Trimming took off 0 bases at V and 5 bases at J, with 5 bases between the two ends. This CDR3 reads CASSVARTGELFF. The CDR3 bases are TGTGCCAGCAGCGTAGCTAGGACCGGGGAGCTGTTTTTT.

This clonotype appeared a few times. The V gene is TRBV11-1, the J gene TRBJ1-2; 8 bases fit TRBD1. The CDR3 loop spans 13 amino acids. CDR1 SGHAT and CDR2 FQDESV come from the germline V gene (reference sequence). J gave up 8 bases and V 4 bases, and 6 bases lay outside the gene matches. DNA of the CDR3: TGTGCCAGCAGCTCGGACAGGGCGAGAGGCTACACCTTC. This translates into CASSSDRARGYTF.

V and J are TRBV5-5 and TRBJ2-3; weak D call: TRBD1 (5 bases). The CDR3 contains 16 residues. V lost 0 bases and J 2 bases, leaving 13 bases between the germline ends. Germline CDR1 and CDR2: SGHKS and YYEKEE (reference sequence). The CDR3 protein is CASSLGAGPYTDTQYF. DNA of the CDR3: TGTGCCAGCAGCTTGGGGGCAGGGCCGTACACAGATACGCAGTATTTT.

In its sample, this clonotype was seen a few times. The chain employs TRBV5-1 and TRBJ2-7, with D tentatively TRBD1 (6 bases). The germline V and J ends were trimmed by 4 bases and 0 bases, with 11 bases remaining between them. This CDR3 is built from 14 residues. CDR1 is SGHRS, CDR2 YFSETQ, per germline. CDR3 in DNA: TGCGCCAGCAGCGAAGGGACAAACTCCTACGAGCAGTACTTC. Translation gives CASSEGTNSYEQYF.

This clonotype was observed a few times. The chain links TRBV4-2 to TRBJ2-1, with D tentatively TRBD1 or TRBD2 (5 bases each). Trimming took 0 bases from V and 8 from J, leaving 14 bases between them. CDR1 is LGHNA, CDR2 YNFKEQ, per germline. The CDR3 contains 15 residues. CDR3 nucleotide sequence: TGTGCCAGCAGCCAAGAGGGACGGTCCTTTTATGAGCAGTTCTTC. This sequence encodes CASSQEGRSFYEQFF.